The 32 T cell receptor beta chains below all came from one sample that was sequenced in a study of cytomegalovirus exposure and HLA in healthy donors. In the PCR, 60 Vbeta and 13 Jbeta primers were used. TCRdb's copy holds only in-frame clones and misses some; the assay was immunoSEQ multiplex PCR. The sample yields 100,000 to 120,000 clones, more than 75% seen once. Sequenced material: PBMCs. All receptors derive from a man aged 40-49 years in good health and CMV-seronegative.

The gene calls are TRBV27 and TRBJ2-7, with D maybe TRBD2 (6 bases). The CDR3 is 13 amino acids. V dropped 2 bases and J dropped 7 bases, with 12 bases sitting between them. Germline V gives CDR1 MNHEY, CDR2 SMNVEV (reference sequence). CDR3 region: CASSLGLRMEQYF. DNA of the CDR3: TGTGCCAGCAGTTTAGGACTACGTATGGAGCAGTACTTC.

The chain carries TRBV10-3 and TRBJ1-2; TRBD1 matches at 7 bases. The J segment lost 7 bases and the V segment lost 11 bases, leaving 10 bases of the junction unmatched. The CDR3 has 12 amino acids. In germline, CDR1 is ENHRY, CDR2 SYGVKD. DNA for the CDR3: TGTGCCTCCCGACAGGGTGAGGGTGGCTACACCTTC. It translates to CASRQGEGGYTF.

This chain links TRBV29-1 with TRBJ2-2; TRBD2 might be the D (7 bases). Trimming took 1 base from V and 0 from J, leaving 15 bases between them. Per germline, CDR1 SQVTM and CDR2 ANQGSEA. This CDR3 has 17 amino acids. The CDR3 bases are TGCAGCGTTGAAGCTATAGGGGGGGGCGCGAACACCGGGGAGCTGTTTTTT. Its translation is CSVEAIGGGANTGELFF.

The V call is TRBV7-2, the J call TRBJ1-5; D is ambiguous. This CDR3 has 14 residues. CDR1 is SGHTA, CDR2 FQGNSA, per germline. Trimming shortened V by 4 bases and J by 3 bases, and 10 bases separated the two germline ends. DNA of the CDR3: TGTGCCAGCAGCTCCCAACAGTACAATCAGCCCCAGCATTTT. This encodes CASSSQQYNQPQHF. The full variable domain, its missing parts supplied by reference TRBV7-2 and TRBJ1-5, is GAGVSQSPSNKVTEKGKDVELRCDPISGHTALYWYRQSLGQGLEFLIYFQGNSAPDKSGLPSDRFSAERTGGSVSTLTIQRTQQEDSAVYLCASSSQQYNQPQHFGDGTRLSIL.

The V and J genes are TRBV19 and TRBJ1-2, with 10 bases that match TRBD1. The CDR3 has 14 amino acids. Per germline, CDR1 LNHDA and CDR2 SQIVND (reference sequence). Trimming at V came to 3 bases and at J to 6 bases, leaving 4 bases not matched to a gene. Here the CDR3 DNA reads TGTGCCAGTAGTATCGACAGGGGGCATGATGGCTACACCTTC. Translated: CASSIDRGHDGYTF. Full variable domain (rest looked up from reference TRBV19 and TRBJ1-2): DGGITQSPKYLFRKEGQNVTLSCEQNLNHDAMYWYRQDPGQGLRLIYYSQIVNDFQKGDIAEGYSVSREKKESFPLTVTSAQKNPTAFYLCASSIDRGHDGYTFGSGTRLTVV.

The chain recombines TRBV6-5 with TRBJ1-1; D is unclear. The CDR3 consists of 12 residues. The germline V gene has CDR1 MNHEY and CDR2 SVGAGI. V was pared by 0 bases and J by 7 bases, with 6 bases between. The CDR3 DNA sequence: TGTGCCAGCAGTTACTCGGAGGGTGAAGCTTTCTTT. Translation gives CASSYSEGEAFF.

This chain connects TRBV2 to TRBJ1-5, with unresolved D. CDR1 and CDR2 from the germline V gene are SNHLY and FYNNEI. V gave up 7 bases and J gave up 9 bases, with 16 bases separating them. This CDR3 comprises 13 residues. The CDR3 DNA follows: TGTGCCAGCAAGGACTCCCCGGATTGGCCCCAGCATTTT. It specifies CASKDSPDWPQHF. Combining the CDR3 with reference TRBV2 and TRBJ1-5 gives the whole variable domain EPEVTQTPSHQVTQMGQEVILRCVPISNHLYFYWYRQILGQKVEFLVSFYNNEISEKSEIFDDQFSVERPDGSNFTLKIRSTKLEDSAMYFCASKDSPDWPQHFGDGTRLSIL.

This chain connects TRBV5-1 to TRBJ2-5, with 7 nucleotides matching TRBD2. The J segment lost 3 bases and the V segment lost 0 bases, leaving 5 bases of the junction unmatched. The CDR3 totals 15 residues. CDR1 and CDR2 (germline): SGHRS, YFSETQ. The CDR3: CASSLGGLGKETQYF. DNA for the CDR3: TGCGCCAGCAGCTTGGGTGGACTAGGAAAAGAGACCCAGTACTTC.

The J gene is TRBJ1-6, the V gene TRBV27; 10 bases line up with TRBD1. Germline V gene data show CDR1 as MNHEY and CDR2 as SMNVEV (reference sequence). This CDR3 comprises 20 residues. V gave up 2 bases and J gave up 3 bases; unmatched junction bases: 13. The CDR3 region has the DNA TGTGCCAGCAGTTTAGACAGGGGGCGCGGCGACCCCCGCTATAATTCACCCCTCCACTTT. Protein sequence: CASSLDRGRGDPRYNSPLHF.

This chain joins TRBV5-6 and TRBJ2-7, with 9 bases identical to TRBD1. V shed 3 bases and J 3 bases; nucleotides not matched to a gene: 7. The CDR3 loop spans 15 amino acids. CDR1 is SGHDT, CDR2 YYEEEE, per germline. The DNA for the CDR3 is TGTGCCAGCAGCTCTCCCGGGACAGGGAGCTACGAGCAGTACTTC. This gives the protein CASSSPGTGSYEQYF. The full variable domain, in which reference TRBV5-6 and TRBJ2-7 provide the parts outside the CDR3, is DAGVTQSPTHLIKTRGQQVTLRCSPKSGHDTVSWYQQALGQGPQFIFQYYEEEERQRGNFPDRFSGHQFPNYSSELNVNALLLGDSALYLCASSSPGTGSYEQYFGPGTRLTVT.

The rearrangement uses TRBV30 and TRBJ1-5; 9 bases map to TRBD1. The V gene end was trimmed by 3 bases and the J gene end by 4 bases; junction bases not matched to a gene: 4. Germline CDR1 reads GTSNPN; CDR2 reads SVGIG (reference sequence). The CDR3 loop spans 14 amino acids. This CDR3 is CAWSRDRANQPQHF. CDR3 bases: TGTGCCTGGAGCCGGGACAGGGCGAATCAGCCCCAGCATTTT.

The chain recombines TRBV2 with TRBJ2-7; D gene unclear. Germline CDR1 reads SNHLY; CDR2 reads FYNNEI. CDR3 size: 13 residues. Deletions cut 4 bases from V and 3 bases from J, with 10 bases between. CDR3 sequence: CASSVGQIYEQYF. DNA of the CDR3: TGTGCCAGCAGTGTGGGCCAAATCTACGAGCAGTACTTC.

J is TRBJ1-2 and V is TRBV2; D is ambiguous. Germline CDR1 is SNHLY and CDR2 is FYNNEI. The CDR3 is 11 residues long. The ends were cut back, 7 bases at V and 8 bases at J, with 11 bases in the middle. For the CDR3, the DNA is TGTGCCAGCACGAGGGAAGGCGGCTACACCTTC. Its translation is CASTREGGYTF.

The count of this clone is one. The CDR3 is CASSLTDMPYEQYF. CDR3 in DNA: TGCGCCAGCAGCTTGACCGACATGCCCTACGAGCAGTACTTC. V gene TRBV5-1 combines with J gene TRBJ2-7; D gene uncertain. This CDR3 has 14 amino acids. Looked up from germline, CDR1 is SGHRS and CDR2 is YFSETQ. Trimming removed 1 base at V and 2 bases at J, with 10 bases between.

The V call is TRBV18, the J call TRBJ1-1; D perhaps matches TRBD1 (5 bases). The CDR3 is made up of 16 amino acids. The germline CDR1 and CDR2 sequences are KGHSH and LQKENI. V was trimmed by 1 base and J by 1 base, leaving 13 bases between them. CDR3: CASSPLGGETNTEAFF. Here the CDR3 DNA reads TGTGCCAGCTCACCACTCGGGGGGGAAACGAACACTGAAGCTTTCTTT. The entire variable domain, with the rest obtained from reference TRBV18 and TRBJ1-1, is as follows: NAGVMQNPRHLVRRRGQEARLRCSPMKGHSHVYWYRQLPEEGLKFMVYLQKENIIDESGMPKERFSAEFPKEGPSILRIQQVVRGDSAAYFCASSPLGGETNTEAFFGQGTRLTVV.

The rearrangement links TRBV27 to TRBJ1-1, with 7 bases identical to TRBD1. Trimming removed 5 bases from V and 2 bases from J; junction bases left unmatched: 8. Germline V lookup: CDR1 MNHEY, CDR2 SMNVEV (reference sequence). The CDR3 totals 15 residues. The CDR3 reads CASSRTGVANTEAFF. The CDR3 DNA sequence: TGTGCCAGCAGTCGAACAGGGGTTGCTAACACTGAAGCTTTCTTT.

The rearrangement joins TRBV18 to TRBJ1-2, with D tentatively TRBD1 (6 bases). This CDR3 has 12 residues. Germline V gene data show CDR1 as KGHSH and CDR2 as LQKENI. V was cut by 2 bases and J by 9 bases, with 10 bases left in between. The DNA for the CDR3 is TGTGCCAGCTCACCATCGGGGGGGCGCTACACCTTC. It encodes CASSPSGGRYTF.

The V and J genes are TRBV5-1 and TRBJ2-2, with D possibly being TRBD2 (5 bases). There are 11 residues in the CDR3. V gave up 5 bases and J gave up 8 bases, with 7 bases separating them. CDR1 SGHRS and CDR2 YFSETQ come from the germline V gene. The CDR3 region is CASRLGGELFF. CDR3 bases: TGCGCCAGCAGACTAGGAGGGGAGCTGTTTTTT. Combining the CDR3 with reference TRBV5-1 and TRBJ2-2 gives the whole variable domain KAGVTQTPRYLIKTRGQQVTLSCSPISGHRSVSWYQQTPGQGLQFLFEYFSETQRNKGNFPGRFSGRQFSNSRSEMNVSTLELGDSALYLCASRLGGELFFGEGSRLTVL.

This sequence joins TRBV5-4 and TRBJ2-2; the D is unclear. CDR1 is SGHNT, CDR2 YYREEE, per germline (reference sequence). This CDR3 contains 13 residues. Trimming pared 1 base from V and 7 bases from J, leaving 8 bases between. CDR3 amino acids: CASSLLSGGELFF. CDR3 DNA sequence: TGTGCCAGCAGCTTGTTGTCGGGCGGGGAGCTGTTTTTT.

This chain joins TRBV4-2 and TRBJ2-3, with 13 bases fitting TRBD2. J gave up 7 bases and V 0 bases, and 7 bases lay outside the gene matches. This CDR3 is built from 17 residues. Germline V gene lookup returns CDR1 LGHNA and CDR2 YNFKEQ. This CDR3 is CASSQEATSGGGYTQYF. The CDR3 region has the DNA TGTGCCAGCAGCCAAGAAGCCACTAGCGGGGGGGGTTATACGCAGTATTTT.

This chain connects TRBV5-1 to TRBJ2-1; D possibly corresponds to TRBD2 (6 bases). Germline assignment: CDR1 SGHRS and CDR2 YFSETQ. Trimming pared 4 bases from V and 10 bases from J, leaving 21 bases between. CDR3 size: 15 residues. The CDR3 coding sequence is TGCGCCAGCAGCGTCCCCGGGACTGGAAGACAGGAGCAGTTCTTC. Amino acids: CASSVPGTGRQEQFF.

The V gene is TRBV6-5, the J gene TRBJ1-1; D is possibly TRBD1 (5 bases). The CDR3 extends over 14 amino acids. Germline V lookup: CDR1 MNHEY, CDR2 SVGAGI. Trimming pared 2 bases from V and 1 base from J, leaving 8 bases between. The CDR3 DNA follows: TGTGCCAGCAGTTACGGGCAGGGGAACACTGAAGCTTTCTTT. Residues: CASSYGQGNTEAFF.

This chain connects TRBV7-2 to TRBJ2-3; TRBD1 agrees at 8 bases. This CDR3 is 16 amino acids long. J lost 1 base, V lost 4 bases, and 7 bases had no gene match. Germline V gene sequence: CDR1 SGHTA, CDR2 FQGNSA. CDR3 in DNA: TGTGCCAGCAGCTCTCCCGGGACAGGACGCACAGATACGCAGTATTTT. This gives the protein CASSSPGTGRTDTQYF.

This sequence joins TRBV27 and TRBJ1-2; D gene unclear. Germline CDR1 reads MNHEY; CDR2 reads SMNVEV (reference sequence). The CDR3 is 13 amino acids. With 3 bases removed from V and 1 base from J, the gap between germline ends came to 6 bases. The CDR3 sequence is CASSFGVNYGYTF. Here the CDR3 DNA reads TGTGCCAGCAGTTTTGGAGTTAACTATGGCTACACCTTC.

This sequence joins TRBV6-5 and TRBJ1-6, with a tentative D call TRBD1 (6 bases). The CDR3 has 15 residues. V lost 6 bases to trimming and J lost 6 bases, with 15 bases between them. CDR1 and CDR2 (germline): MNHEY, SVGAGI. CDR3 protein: CASRDPVGANSPLHF. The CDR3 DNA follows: TGTGCCAGCAGGGACCCGGTGGGGGCTAATTCACCCCTCCACTTT.

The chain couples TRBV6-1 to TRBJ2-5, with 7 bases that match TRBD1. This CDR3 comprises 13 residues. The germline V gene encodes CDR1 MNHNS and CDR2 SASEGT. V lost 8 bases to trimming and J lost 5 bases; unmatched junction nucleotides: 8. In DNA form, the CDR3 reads TGTGCCAGCGGGATTGACAGGGAGGAGACCCAGTACTTC. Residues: CASGIDREETQYF.

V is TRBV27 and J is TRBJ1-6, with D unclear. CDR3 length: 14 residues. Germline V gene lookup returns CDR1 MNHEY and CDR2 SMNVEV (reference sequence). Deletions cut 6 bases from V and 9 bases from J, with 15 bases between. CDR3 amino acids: CASRVTAAGSPLHF. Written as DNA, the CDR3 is TGTGCCAGCAGGGTTACCGCTGCGGGTTCACCCCTCCACTTT.

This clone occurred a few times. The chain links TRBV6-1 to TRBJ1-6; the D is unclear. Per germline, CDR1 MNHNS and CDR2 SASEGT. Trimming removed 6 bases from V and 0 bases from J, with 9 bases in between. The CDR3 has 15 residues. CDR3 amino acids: CASRGVLSYNSPLHF. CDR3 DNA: TGTGCCAGCAGGGGAGTCCTCTCCTATAATTCACCCCTCCACTTT.

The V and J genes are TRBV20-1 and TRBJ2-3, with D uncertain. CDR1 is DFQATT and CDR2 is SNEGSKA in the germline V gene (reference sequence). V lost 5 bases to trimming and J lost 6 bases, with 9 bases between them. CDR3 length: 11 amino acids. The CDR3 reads CSASFRDTQYF. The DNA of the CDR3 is TGCAGTGCTTCCTTTCGGGATACGCAGTATTTT.

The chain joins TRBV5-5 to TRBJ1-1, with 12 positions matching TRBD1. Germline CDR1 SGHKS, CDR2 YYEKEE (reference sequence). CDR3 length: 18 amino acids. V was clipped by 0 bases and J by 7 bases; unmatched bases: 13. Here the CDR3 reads CASSLAGQGARVAGEAFF. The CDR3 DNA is TGTGCCAGCAGCTTGGCGGGACAGGGGGCGCGAGTGGCGGGTGAAGCTTTCTTT.

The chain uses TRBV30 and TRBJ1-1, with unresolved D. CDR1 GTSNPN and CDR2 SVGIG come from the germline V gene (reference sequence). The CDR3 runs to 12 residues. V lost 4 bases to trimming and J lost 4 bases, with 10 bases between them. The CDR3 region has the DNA TGTGCCTGGATTTGGTCAGGCACTGAAGCTTTCTTT. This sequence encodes CAWIWSGTEAFF.

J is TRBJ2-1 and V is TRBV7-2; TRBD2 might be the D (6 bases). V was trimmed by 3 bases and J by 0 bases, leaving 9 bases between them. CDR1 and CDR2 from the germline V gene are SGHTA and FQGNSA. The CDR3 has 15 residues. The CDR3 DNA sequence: TGTGCCAGCAGCTTGGACTACCTCTCCTACAATGAGCAGTTCTTC. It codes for CASSLDYLSYNEQFF.